Listed here are 16 T cell receptor beta chains from one sample, sequenced in a study of T cells after yellow fever vaccination. TCRdb re-called the 5' RACE reads with MiXCR, one entry per CDR3 protein. The sample consists of 35,000 to 55,000 distinct CDR3 sequences, roughly 7% of them appearing once. The sequenced sample was CD8+ T cells not binding an NS4B(214-222) dextramer, sorted from PBMCs, obtained 45 days after the yellow fever booster vaccination. The receptor source for this set is a man aged 25-45 years who received the YFV17D yellow fever vaccine.

This clonotype appeared many times. The CDR3: CASSPRDSPGSEAFF. CDR3 bases: TGTGCCAGCAGCCCCCGGGACAGCCCGGGGTCTGAAGCTTTCTTT. V usage is TRBV3-1 and J usage is TRBJ1-1; TRBD1 matches 7 bases. With V trimmed by 4 bases and J by 6 bases, 11 bases remained unmatched. Germline assignment: CDR1 LGHDT and CDR2 YNNKEL (reference sequence). The CDR3 totals 15 residues.

This clonotype was observed a few times. The genes are TRBV6-1 and TRBJ2-5; TRBD1 matches at 8 bases. CDR1 MNHNS and CDR2 SASEGT come from the germline V gene. The V segment lost 6 bases and the J segment 4 bases; nucleotides outside the gene matches: 13. This CDR3 spans 16 amino acids. The CDR3 reads CASSELQGGLGETQYF. The DNA of the CDR3 is TGTGCCAGCAGCGAACTACAGGGGGGATTAGGAGAGACCCAGTACTTC.

This clonotype was detected ten times or more. This chain uses TRBV20-1 with TRBJ1-4; no firm D call. The CDR3 covers 14 residues. V lost 6 bases, J lost 8 bases, and 19 bases lay in between. Germline V gene lookup returns CDR1 DFQATT and CDR2 SNEGSKA (reference sequence). The CDR3 nucleotides are TGCAGTGCCCCAAATCCATGGACCAACGAAAAACTGTTTTTT. This gives the protein CSAPNPWTNEKLFF.

This clonotype was counted at least ten times. The J gene is TRBJ2-1, the V gene TRBV27, with 7 bases aligning to TRBD2. Germline V CDR1 and CDR2: MNHEY, SMNVEV (reference sequence). This CDR3 spans 16 amino acids. With 4 bases clipped from V and 5 bases from J, the junction kept 11 bases outside the gene matches. The CDR3: CASSSEAGLLHNEQFF. The CDR3 nucleotides read TGTGCCAGCAGTTCTGAAGCGGGACTACTTCACAATGAGCAGTTCTTC.

This clonotype has ten or more counts. The V and J genes are TRBV25-1 and TRBJ2-7; D may be TRBD2 (5 bases). CDR1 and CDR2 (germline): MGHDK, SYGVNS. Trimming removed 4 bases at V and 3 bases at J, with 10 bases between. There are 13 residues in the CDR3. CDR3 nucleotide sequence: TGTGCCAGCAGTGGATGGACTGACTACGAGCAGTACTTC. Amino acid sequence: CASSGWTDYEQYF.

The table lists this clonotype with a few counts. The chain couples TRBV6-1 to TRBJ2-7, with D possibly matching TRBD1 (5 bases). There are 16 residues in the CDR3. CDR1 is MNHNS, CDR2 SASEGT, per germline. V was cut by 4 bases and J by 2 bases, with 18 bases left in between. Written as DNA, the CDR3 is TGTGCCAGCAGTGCGACGCTGGGGCTAATAACCTACGAGCAGTACTTC. As protein: CASSATLGLITYEQYF.

This clonotype was found many times. The chain combines TRBV29-1 with TRBJ2-7; D remains unclear. V gave up 4 bases and J gave up 2 bases, with 9 bases separating them. Germline V CDR1 and CDR2: SQVTM, ANQGSEA. The CDR3 spans 12 residues. CDR3 amino acids: CSVVRSPYEQYF. CDR3 bases: TGCAGCGTTGTCAGGTCCCCCTACGAGCAGTACTTC.

This clonotype was found many times. The gene calls are TRBV29-1 and TRBJ2-7; 9 bases align to TRBD1. V shed 3 bases and J 3 bases; nucleotides not matched to a gene: 6. In germline, CDR1 is SQVTM, CDR2 ANQGSEA. CDR3 length: 14 amino acids. CDR3 region: CSVEDQDRGYEQYF. The CDR3 bases are TGCAGCGTTGAGGACCAGGACAGGGGCTACGAGCAGTACTTC.

About this clonotype itself: Relative to the germline gene, one junction end is altered; a read error may explain this. This chain uses TRBV13 with TRBJ2-3; D tentatively reads TRBD1 or TRBD2 (5 bases each). The CDR3 has 14 residues. Germline lookup yields CDR1 PRHDT and CDR2 FYEKMQ (reference sequence). Here the CDR3 reads CASSLGRTRSAGAF. The CDR3 nucleotides read TGTGCCAGCAGCTTAGGTCGGACACGCTCGGCGGGTGCTTTT.

This clonotype was counted ten times or more. This chain connects TRBV6-1 to TRBJ2-5, with 7 bases fitting TRBD1. V was pared by 4 bases and J by 2 bases, with 4 bases of the junction left unmatched. This CDR3 comprises 14 residues. Germline V gives CDR1 MNHNS, CDR2 SASEGT. The CDR3 here is CASSGTGQQETQYF. The CDR3 region has the DNA TGTGCCAGCAGTGGGACAGGCCAACAAGAGACCCAGTACTTC.

In this sample, this clonotype turned up many times. The chain has TRBV5-1 and TRBJ2-1, with a weak D call TRBD2 (5 bases). The V gene's germline CDR1 is SGHRS and CDR2 YFSETQ. V was shortened by 3 bases and J by 9 bases, with 19 bases between the two germline ends. The CDR3 spans 15 residues. The CDR3 region has the DNA TGCGCCAGCAGCTGGGGTAGCGTAGCCCCGAGTGAGCAGTTCTTC. Its translation: CASSWGSVAPSEQFF.

This clonotype occurred many times. This chain links TRBV5-1 with TRBJ2-7, with D possibly matching TRBD1 (6 bases). There are 19 residues in the CDR3. Per the germline V gene, CDR1 is SGHRS and CDR2 is YFSETQ. Trimming left V 1 base short and J 0 bases short, with 23 bases between. In nucleotides, the CDR3 is TGCGCCAGCAGCTTGAGGTTGGGGGCCAGGGGCCAGGGCTCCTACGAGCAGTACTTC. This encodes CASSLRLGARGQGSYEQYF.

Many counts were recorded for this clonotype. The chain joins TRBV28 to TRBJ2-5, with D possibly called TRBD1 or TRBD2 (6 bases each). This CDR3 contains 15 residues. V lost 5 bases and J lost 5, with 18 bases in between. The germline gives CDR1 MDHEN, CDR2 SYDVKM. The CDR3 loop is CASSPKQGGVETQYF. In nucleotides, the CDR3 is TGTGCCAGCAGTCCCAAACAGGGAGGAGTGGAGACCCAGTACTTC.

The sample holds many counts of this clonotype. V is TRBV12-3 or TRBV12-4 and J is TRBJ2-2; 9 bases agree with TRBD1. V dropped 10 bases and J dropped 7; count of bases not matched to a gene: 10. This CDR3 spans 14 amino acids. CDR3 loop: CAISGQGVVGELFF. The CDR3, as DNA: TGTGCCATCTCGGGACAGGGAGTTGTCGGGGAGCTGTTTTTT.

This clonotype was detected a few times. J is TRBJ2-2 and V is TRBV14; no clear D gene. CDR3 length: 14 residues. V was clipped by 0 bases and J by 9 bases, with 11 bases between them. Looked up from germline, CDR1 is SGHDN and CDR2 is FVKESK. The DNA of the CDR3 is TGTGCCAGCAGCCAAGATGCACTGGGCCGGGAGCTGTTTTTT. It codes for CASSQDALGRELFF.

Ten or more counts support this clonotype. CDR3 sequence reads: CASNRGRGGGEQFF. CDR3 nucleotides: TGTGCCAGCAACAGGGGAAGGGGAGGAGGTGAGCAGTTCTTC. The V call is TRBV7-2, the J call TRBJ2-1, with D perhaps matching TRBD1 (7 bases). The germline V and J ends were trimmed by 7 bases and 9 bases, with 19 bases remaining between them. This CDR3 has 14 amino acids. Germline-derived CDR1 and CDR2 are SGHTA and FQGNSA.